This T cell receptor (beta chain) was profiled in a study of T cells in Graves' hyperthyroidism and ophthalmopathy. V lost 3 bases, J lost 0 bases, and 9 bases lay in between. Germline-derived CDR1 and CDR2 are LNHNV and YYDKDF (reference sequence). The CDR3 spans 14 residues. What was amplified from RNA transcripts were TCR beta CDR3 regions. Primed by the HTBI set, a first-round RT-PCR was run on the TCR CDR3. Each CDR3 protein is one row after TCRdb ran MiXCR on the multiplex PCR reads. The sample holds some 510,000 distinct CDR3 sequences, under 60% seen once. This TCR came from a woman between 18 and 29 years old with Graves' hyperthyroidism. The material sequenced was peripheral blood or thyroid tissue (not recorded which). The chain employs TRBV15 and TRBJ2-7; no clear D gene. In DNA form, the CDR3 reads TGTGCCACCAGCAGCTTGGTACCCTCCTACGAGCAGTACTTC. As protein: CATSSLVPSYEQYF.